This T cell receptor (beta chain) appears in the sequencing data of a study of vaccination and CD4 T cells after COVID-19. The Oncomine TCR Beta short-read assay sequenced DNA from cultured CD4+ T cells. TCRdb re-derived calls from the PCR reads in MiXCR, one entry per CDR3 protein. Here the sample spans nearly 15,000 distinct CDR3 sequences, just under 80% being singletons. Regarding treatment: roughly ten-day PBMC culture with coronavirus spike peptide pools or control peptides (ViraFEST assay). ViraFEST expanded antigen-specific T cells with peptide pools, then sequenced TCRs. For this clonotype: As yet, its antigen is unknown.

CDR3 length: 16 amino acids. Germline V gene data show CDR1 as LNHDA and CDR2 as SQIVND (reference sequence). V was clipped by 6 bases and J by 8 bases; unmatched bases: 13. The material sequenced was CD4+ T cells from blood, cultured in vitro, taken after SARS-CoV-2 vaccination. The gene calls are TRBV19 and TRBJ2-4; 10 nucleotides align to TRBD1. The clonotype comes from a human donor who received a COVID-19 vaccine. The DNA of the CDR3 is TGTGCCAGTAGCGAGGGGGACAGGGGTCTTTTGGACATTCAGTACTTC. It yields the protein CASSEGDRGLLDIQYF.